This T cell receptor (beta chain) was observed in a study of T cells in Graves' hyperthyroidism and ophthalmopathy. Study-level background: Once the initial diagnosis was made, peripheral blood was obtained before any treatment.

Regions amplified from RNA transcripts were the TCR beta CDR3 regions. In the first-round RT-PCR of the TCR CDR3, the HTBI primer set was used. TCRdb re-analysed the multiplex PCR reads in MiXCR, keeping a single row per CDR3 protein. This sample has nearly 750,000 distinct CDR3 sequences, with roughly 32% found just once. Between the trimmed V and J ends, which lost 7 bases and 12 bases, there was a span of 20 bases. Germline CDR1 SGHNT, CDR2 YYREEE (reference sequence). The CDR3 loop spans 14 amino acids. General study points: Ophthalmopathy was separated from stable hyperthyroidism by a 13 V-J model.

This clonotype has ten or more counts. Its antigen is currently unknown. Thyroid ultrasound, orbital computed tomography, clinical symptoms, and serum thyroxine and TRAb underpinned diagnoses. The receptor was derived from a woman in her forties with Graves' hyperthyroidism. The material sequenced was blood. This chain links TRBV5-4 with TRBJ1-6; D may be TRBD1 (5 bases). The DNA for the CDR3 is TGTGCCAGCGAAACGGACCCGGCTGGGGGACCCCTCCACTTT. Translation gives CASETDPAGGPLHF.